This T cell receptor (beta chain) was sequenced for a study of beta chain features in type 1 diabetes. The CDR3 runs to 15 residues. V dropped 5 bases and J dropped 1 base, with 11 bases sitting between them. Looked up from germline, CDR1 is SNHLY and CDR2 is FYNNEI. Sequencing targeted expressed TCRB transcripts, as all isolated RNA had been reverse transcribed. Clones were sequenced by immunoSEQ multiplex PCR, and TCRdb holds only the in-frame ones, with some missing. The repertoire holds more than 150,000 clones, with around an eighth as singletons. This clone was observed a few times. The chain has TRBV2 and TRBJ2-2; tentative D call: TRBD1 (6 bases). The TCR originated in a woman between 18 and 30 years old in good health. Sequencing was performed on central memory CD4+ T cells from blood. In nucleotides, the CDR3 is TGTGCCAGCAGTAAAGACAGGTTGAACACCGGGGAGCTGTTTTTT. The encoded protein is CASSKDRLNTGELFF.